This T cell receptor beta chain is drawn from a study of T-cell reconstitution after alpha-beta-depleted transplantation in children. Losses at the gene ends were 5 bases for V and 2 bases for J; bases not matched to a gene: 4. The CDR3 consists of 14 residues. Per the germline V gene, CDR1 is SEHNR and CDR2 is FQNEAQ (reference sequence). For this clonotype: Its antigen is unidentified.

Points from the study as a whole: The study traced high day-60 TCRbeta diversity in some patients to surviving recipient T cells and thymic progenitors. Reportedly, alpha-beta T cells present about two months post-transplant originated from several hundred expanded clones of graft origin. Most T-cell counts and diversity one year after the transplant came from T cells that were newly produced.

The TCRbeta library was prepared with unique molecular identifiers. In TCRdb, the PCR reads were re-called with MiXCR into one record per CDR3 protein. Among 750,000 to 950,000 distinct CDR3 sequences listed, about 16% were seen once. The specimen comprised PBMCs, mostly from graft donor cells, sampled 360 days after TCRalphabeta/CD19-depleted stem cell transplant. The chain recombines TRBV7-9 with TRBJ2-3; 7 bases match TRBD2. The receptor was isolated from a male patient aged 10 to 17 who had a stem cell transplant for acute lymphoblastic leukemia, so the T cells may come from the graft donor. In DNA, the CDR3 is TGTGCCAGCAGCGAGAGACTAGCCACAGATACGCAGTATTTT. Translating it yields CASSERLATDTQYF.